The rows below give T cell receptor beta chains drawn from one sample of a study of blood T cell repertoires in COVID-19. Produced via immunoSEQ multiplex PCR; TCRdb's table is partial and in-frame only. The top ten hold 15% of the sample, which has more than 95,000 clones, 82% seen once. Source material: peripheral blood. The receptors shown here come from a woman at least 80 years old with acute or convalescent COVID-19. Both conserved end residues are part of each CDR3. The D gene is left open where the match is weak. Clone sizes are given selectively: once, few, many, or a class where the clone is expanded.

length	size	D	V	J	DNA	CDR3
15	.	.	TRBV19	TRBJ1-3	TGTGCCAGTAGCCCCGCGCAGCGCTCTGGAAACACCATATATTTT	CASSPAQRSGNTIYF
18	.	TRBD1	TRBV18	TRBJ1-5	TGTGCCAGCTCACCCCAAAGACAGGGGACGAGGGCCAATCAGCCCCAGCATTTT	CASSPQRQGTRANQPQHF
14	.	TRBD1	TRBV3-1/TRBV3-2	TRBJ2-1	TGTGCCAGCAGCCAAGAAGCTCGGACAGGGGGCTTTTTCTTC	CASSQEARTGGFFF
17	.	TRBD2	TRBV5-5	TRBJ2-5	TGTGCCAGCAGCTTGGGTGTGGGACTAGCGGGAGGATTTGCCCAGTACTTC	CASSLGVGLAGGFAQYF
17	.	TRBD2	TRBV5-4	TRBJ2-5	TGTGCCAGCAGTCAAGGACTAGCGGGAGGGATCCAAGAGACCCAGTACTTC	CASSQGLAGGIQETQYF
14	.	.	TRBV6-5	TRBJ1-4	TGTGCCAGCAGAAGACAAGGCTCCGGTGAAAAACTGTTTTTT	CASRRQGSGEKLFF
15	.	.	TRBV10-3	TRBJ1-5	TGTGCCATCAGTCCATACGACAGTCCCAATCAGCCCCAGCATTTT	CAISPYDSPNQPQHF
14	.	TRBD2	TRBV5-1	TRBJ2-5	TGCGCCAGCAGGGTAGCGGGAGGGAAAGAGACCCAGTACTTC	CASRVAGGKETQYF
15	.	TRBD1	TRBV18	TRBJ2-1	TGTGCCAGCTCACACCGGGACAGGGGCCACAATGAGCAGTTCTTC	CASSHRDRGHNEQFF
15	.	TRBD2	TRBV5-4	TRBJ2-3	TGTGCCAGCAGCTTTGGCGGGAGGGCCGGAGATACGCAGTATTTT	CASSFGGRAGDTQYF
14	.	.	TRBV5-1	TRBJ2-1	TGCGCCAGCAGCTTGGAAGCCAACTACAATGAGCAGTTCTTC	CASSLEANYNEQFF
18	.	TRBD2	TRBV6-1	TRBJ2-1	TGTGCCAGCAGTGAAGGACTAGCGGGATTTTTTGAGGTTAATGAGCAGTTCTTC	CASSEGLAGFFEVNEQFF
11	.	.	TRBV7-2	TRBJ1-1	TGTGCCAGCAGCTTAGACGGTAAAGCTTTCTTT	CASSLDGKAFF
14	.	TRBD2	TRBV12-5	TRBJ2-5	TGTGCTAGTGCCAGGGAGGGGCGCATAGAGACCCAGTACTTC	CASAREGRIETQYF
18	.	TRBD1	TRBV10-3	TRBJ2-6	TGTGCCATCAGGACCCAAGGACAGGGGGCAATTGGGGCCAACGTCCTGACTTTC	CAIRTQGQGAIGANVLTF
13	few	.	TRBV27	TRBJ1-5	TGTGCCAGCAGTTTAGCGGGTAATCAGCCCCAGCATTTT	CASSLAGNQPQHF
14	.	.	TRBV24-1	TRBJ2-2	TGTGCCACCAGTGGACAGCTTTACACCGGGGAGCTGTTTTTT	CATSGQLYTGELFF
14	.	.	TRBV6-5	TRBJ2-5	TGTGCCAGCAGTCGTCGCGGAGGTGAAGAGACCCAGTACTTC	CASSRRGGEETQYF
15	medium-sized	TRBD2	TRBV6-4	TRBJ2-1	TGTGCCAGCAGTAAGAGCGGGGAGCCCTACAATGAGCAGTTCTTC	CASSKSGEPYNEQFF
16	.	TRBD2	TRBV19	TRBJ2-2	TGTGCCAGTAGCTCCGGGACTAGCGGGAGTGCCGGGGAGCTGTTTTTT	CASSSGTSGSAGELFF
15	.	.	TRBV6-2/TRBV6-3	TRBJ2-3	TGTGCCAGCAGTTACTACGGCCTTCAGGAAGATACGCAGTATTTT	CASSYYGLQEDTQYF
19	.	.	TRBV2	TRBJ2-6	TGTGCCAGCCTTTTGGGTATCGGAAGGGGCAACACTGGGGCCAACGTCCTGACTTTC	CASLLGIGRGNTGANVLTF
14	.	.	TRBV2	TRBJ2-5	TGTGCCAGCAGGGGTCGAAGGGGGCAAGAGACCCAGTACTTC	CASRGRRGQETQYF
13	.	.	TRBV2	TRBJ2-7	TGTGCCAGCAGTGATGTCAGTCTCTACGAGCAGTACTTC	CASSDVSLYEQYF
13	.	.	TRBV11-3	TRBJ2-1	TGTGCCAGCAGTCTGGCAGGTCGCAATGAGCAGTTCTTC	CASSLAGRNEQFF
16	.	TRBD1	TRBV28	TRBJ2-2	TGTGCCAGCAGTACACCGGGACAGGGATTAAGTGGGGAGCTGTTTTTT	CASSTPGQGLSGELFF
15	.	TRBD1	TRBV5-1	TRBJ2-5	TGCGCCAGCAGCGGGGTAACAGGGGGGAAAGAGACCCAGTACTTC	CASSGVTGGKETQYF
14	.	TRBD1	TRBV29-1	TRBJ1-2	TGCAGCGTTAGACTTACAGGGGTTCAGTATGGCTACACCTTC	CSVRLTGVQYGYTF
13	few	.	TRBV6-2/TRBV6-3	TRBJ2-5	TGTGCCAGCAGTTACTTCCCGGGAGAGACCCAGTACTTC	CASSYFPGETQYF
15	.	TRBD1	TRBV7-9	TRBJ2-1	TGTGCCAGCAGCAAGACAGGGGGTTCGATAAATGAGCAGTTCTTC	CASSKTGGSINEQFF
16	.	TRBD2	TRBV11-3	TRBJ2-1	TGTGCCAGCAGCTTAGGGGGGACTAGCGGGGGCAATGAGCAGTTCTTC	CASSLGGTSGGNEQFF
14	.	.	TRBV7-2	TRBJ1-6	TGTGCCAGCAGCTTAGTTGGAGTTGATTCACCCCTCCACTTT	CASSLVGVDSPLHF
16	.	.	TRBV11-2	TRBJ2-2	TGTGCCAGCAGCTTTTCGACATTTTCGAACACCGGGGAGCTGTTTTTT	CASSFSTFSNTGELFF
14	.	.	TRBV24-1	TRBJ2-2	TGTGCCACCAGTGATTTGCGAGGTAACGGGGAGCTGTTTTTT	CATSDLRGNGELFF
17	.	TRBD2	TRBV28	TRBJ2-2	TGTGCCAGCAGTTCTCGACTAGCGGGAGGGCAGAACGGGGAGCTGTTTTTT	CASSSRLAGGQNGELFF
15	.	TRBD1	TRBV6-5	TRBJ1-1	TGTGCCAGCAGTTACTCGCGACAGGGGCGCACTGAAGCTTTCTTT	CASSYSRQGRTEAFF
16	.	.	TRBV7-9	TRBJ2-5	TGTGCCAGCAGCTTAGTAGTGGGAGTTACCCAAGAGACCCAGTACTTC	CASSLVVGVTQETQYF
16	.	.	TRBV11-2	TRBJ2-6	TGTGCCAGCGGAAGGACATTCCATTCTGGGGCCAACGTCCTGACTTTC	CASGRTFHSGANVLTF
15	.	.	TRBV5-1	TRBJ1-4	TGCGCCAGCAGCGTACAGGGTGCAACTAATGAAAAACTGTTTTTT	CASSVQGATNEKLFF
14	many	TRBD1	TRBV4-1	TRBJ2-7	TGCGCCAGCAGCCAAGAAGGGACAGGGAACGAGCAGTACTTC	CASSQEGTGNEQYF
16	.	.	TRBV4-2	TRBJ2-1	TGTGCCAGCAGCCCAAAAGCGGATAGCTCCTACAATGAGCAGTTCTTC	CASSPKADSSYNEQFF
15	.	.	TRBV29-1	TRBJ2-1	TGCAGCGTTGATGGTCATGACGGGGTGTACAATGAGCAGTTCTTC	CSVDGHDGVYNEQFF
21	.	TRBD2	TRBV24-1	TRBJ2-3	TGTGCCACCAGTGACCCTACGCTAGCGGGAGGGACGACCGGGGATCCAGATACGCAGTATTTT	CATSDPTLAGGTTGDPDTQYF
15	.	.	TRBV6-5	TRBJ1-5	TGTGCCAGCAAAGCGGCGGGGGCTAGCAATCAGCCCCAGCATTTT	CASKAAGASNQPQHF
11	few	.	TRBV5-6	TRBJ2-2	TGTGCCAGCAGCTTACACGGGGAGCTGTTTTTT	CASSLHGELFF
14	.	TRBD1	TRBV12-5	TRBJ1-5	TGTGCTAGTGGTCAGGGGGCGGACAATCAGCCCCAGCATTTT	CASGQGADNQPQHF
13	.	.	TRBV5-1	TRBJ2-7	TGCGCCAGCAGCTTGGACGGTCCCTACGAGCAGTACTTC	CASSLDGPYEQYF
13	.	.	TRBV24-1	TRBJ2-2	TGTGCCACCCGCCAGGCGAACACCGGGGAGCTGTTTTTT	CATRQANTGELFF